This T cell receptor beta chain originates from a study of CD8 T cells in ankylosing spondylitis. General study findings and limits: Reports say disease-linked clones showed up significantly more in matched ankylosing spondylitis synovial fluid. Blood of patients with ankylosing spondylitis appeared to be characterized by a TCR beta motif of several highly homologous variants.

Of note for this clonotype: Its antigen is as yet unknown.

Using quantitative 5'-RACE with molecular barcodes, the authors made TCR beta libraries. TCRdb itself ran the 5' RACE reads through MiXCR, one entry per CDR3 protein. This table holds 700,000 to 850,000 distinct CDR3 sequences, roughly 12% found once. In germline, CDR1 is MNHEY, CDR2 SVGEGT. This CDR3 has 15 residues. The J segment lost 3 bases and the V segment lost 7 bases, leaving 9 bases of the junction unmatched. The chain couples TRBV6-2 or TRBV6-3 to TRBJ2-5, with 9 nucleotides matching TRBD1. This TCR derives from a male donor with ankylosing spondylitis. The sequenced sample consisted of blood, either unsorted or a sorted T cell fraction (not recorded which). This chain's CDR3 is CASIPGQGKEETQYF. The CDR3 DNA reads as TGTGCCAGCATACCGGGACAGGGAAAGGAAGAGACCCAGTACTTC.